This TCR beta chain was recovered during a study of PD-1 blockade in classical Hodgkin lymphoma. TCRdb keeps only in-frame clones here, not all; method: immunoSEQ multiplex PCR. The sample carries about 47,000 clones, nearly 80% recorded once. Time point meaning: cycle 4 day 1 (C4D1), after five to seven weeks of nivolumab. All patients relapsed after autologous stem cell transplantation, and brentuximab vedotin exposure varied. The CDR3 sequence is 16 residues long. Trimming took 6 bases from V and 5 from J; bases not matched to a gene: 14. Germline CDR1 reads LGHNA; CDR2 reads YNFKEQ. Sequences were derived from peripheral blood mononuclear cells (PBMCs), sampled before the fourth cycle of nivolumab. This clonotype originated in a human donor with classical Hodgkin lymphoma. This sequence joins TRBV4-2 and TRBJ1-1; 8 positions match TRBD1. CDR3 residues: CASSAATGDSRTEAFF. Written as DNA, the CDR3 is TGTGCCAGCAGTGCCGCGACAGGGGATAGTCGTACTGAAGCTTTCTTT.